The T cell receptor (beta chain) described here comes from a study of metastatic and nonmetastatic thyroid tumors. For the study at large: Across blood and tumor or nodule tissue, repertoires from malignant and benign thyroid patients were compared with one another.

Deletions cut 0 bases from V and 2 bases from J, with 8 bases between. This CDR3 is 15 amino acids long. Germline lookup yields CDR1 MGHRA and CDR2 YSYEKL. As originally analysed: The distant-metastasis classifier for papillary thyroid cancer was built from CDR3 differences across clinicopathological groups. TCRdb reassembled clones from the PCR reads with MiXCR. These V and J calls are TCRdb output, not the study's own analysis. The table lists some 4,300 clones, about 24% of them singletons. Thyroid surgery was preceded by no treatment in any patient. This clone was detected ten times or more. Its antigen is unknown. Other DNA sequences from this sample encode an identical CDR3 as well. Findings of the study overall: Reportedly, malignant thyroid tumors had significantly higher TCR beta diversity than benign nodules, in blood and tumor.

Sequenced material: tumor tissue. The V and J genes are TRBV4-1 and TRBJ2-1; TRBD2 is a possible D gene (6 bases). This clonotype originated in a male donor with papillary thyroid cancer or a benign thyroid nodule (not recorded which). Some clones in this sample may be carry-over from other donors' samples. CDR3 DNA: TGCGCCAGCAGCCAAGACGGCGGGACCTACAATGAGCAGTTCTTC. Residues: CASSQDGGTYNEQFF.